The clone carrying this T cell receptor beta chain was seen a handful of times. The germline V gene has CDR1 MRHNA and CDR2 SNTAGT. V was trimmed by 3 bases and J by 7 bases, leaving 10 bases between them. The CDR3 extends over 13 amino acids. The sample is drawn from a study of regulatory T cells in long-lasting Graves disease. Arm-PCR of CDR3 regions and iRepertoire HTBI primers were used to build TCR beta libraries. Each CDR3 protein gets one entry after TCRdb re-called the multiplex PCR reads with MiXCR. The table includes hundreds of thousands of distinct CDR3 sequences, about a sixth detected once. As to time point: newly diagnosed GD, antithyroid drugs for less than 3 months. PBMC-derived RNA was used for the TCR library.

Sample: peripheral blood mononuclear cells (PBMCs), taken at new diagnosis, from a patient treated with antithyroid drugs. The clonotype was recovered from a female donor with Graves disease. The chain joins TRBV6-4 to TRBJ2-1; D remains ambiguous. The CDR3 DNA follows: TGTGCCAGCAGTGAGACCGAGAAGAATGAGCAGTTCTTC. Amino acid sequence: CASSETEKNEQFF.